This TCR beta chain was found in a study of blood T cell repertoires in COVID-19. The overall study: Some COVID-19 samples were acute and others convalescent; all came from the United States, Italy and Spain. PBMCs, B-cell-depleted T cells, or T cells provided the cDNA or gDNA that made up the material.

CDR3 length: 13 amino acids. From germline, CDR1 is KGHSH and CDR2 LQKENI. With 3 bases clipped from V and 10 bases from J, the junction kept 8 bases outside the gene matches. How the authors handled the data: Cell counts per sample came from amplifying reference gene primers. Profiling relied on immunoSEQ multiplex PCR, and the TCRdb table lists in-frame clones only, not all of them. That table gives V, J and clone size, and the DNA gave D and trimming. The profile covers 140,000 to 150,000 clones, with about 80% appearing a single time and 4.8% taken by the ten largest. The specimen was peripheral blood. This clonotype was sampled from a human donor in a cohort sampled during active COVID-19. The chain has TRBV18 and TRBJ1-2, with 7 bases lining up with TRBD1. The CDR3 coding sequence is TGTGCCAGCTCACCCGGACAGGAAGAGGTCTACACCTTC. It codes for CASSPGQEEVYTF.